The entry below gives a single TCR beta chain sequence along with its context. The source of the sample is a study of blood T cell repertoires in COVID-19. Looked up from germline, CDR1 is LNHDA and CDR2 is SQIVND (reference sequence). The ends were cut back, 5 bases at V and 3 bases at J, with 13 bases in the middle. The CDR3 totals 14 residues. Clones were sequenced by immunoSEQ multiplex PCR, and TCRdb holds only the in-frame ones, with some missing. The data hold about 91,000 clones, with roughly 88% observed a single time. V gene TRBV19 combines with J gene TRBJ1-2, with D possibly matching TRBD1 (5 bases). The TCR was taken from a woman aged 65 to 85 with acute or convalescent COVID-19. The sample comprised peripheral blood. CDR3 bases: TGTGCCAGTAGTGGCGGGACGGTTTACTATGGCTACACCTTC. This codes for CASSGGTVYYGYTF.